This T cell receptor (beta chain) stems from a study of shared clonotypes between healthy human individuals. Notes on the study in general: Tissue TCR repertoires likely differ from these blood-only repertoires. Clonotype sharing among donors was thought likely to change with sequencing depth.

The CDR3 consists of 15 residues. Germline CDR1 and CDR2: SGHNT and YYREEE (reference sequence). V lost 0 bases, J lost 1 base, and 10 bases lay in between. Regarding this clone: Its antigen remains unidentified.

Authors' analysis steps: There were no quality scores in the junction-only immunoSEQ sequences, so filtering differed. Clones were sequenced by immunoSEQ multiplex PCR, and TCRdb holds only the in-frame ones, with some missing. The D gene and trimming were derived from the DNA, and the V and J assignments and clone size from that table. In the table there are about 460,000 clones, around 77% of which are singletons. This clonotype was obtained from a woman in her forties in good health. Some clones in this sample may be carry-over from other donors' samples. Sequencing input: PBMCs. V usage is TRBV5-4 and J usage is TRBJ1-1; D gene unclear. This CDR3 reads CASSLDPWGNTEAFF. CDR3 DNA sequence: TGTGCCAGCAGCTTGGACCCCTGGGGGAACACTGAAGCTTTCTTT.